This TCR beta chain appears in the sequencing data of a study of CD8 T cells in ankylosing spondylitis. On this clonotype itself: Its antigen is unidentified.

As the method for making TCR beta libraries, quantitative 5'-RACE with molecular barcodes was used. TCRdb redid the calling of the 5' RACE reads with MiXCR, one entry per CDR3 protein. The data hold some 840,000 distinct CDR3 sequences, with approximately 12% observed a single time. Study-wide results and limits: There was a TCR beta motif, made of several highly homologous variants, that appeared characteristic of ankylosing spondylitis blood. Certain motif variants had earlier been reported in reactive arthritis synovial fluid and blood.

CDR3 length: 15 amino acids. The V and J ends lost 0 bases and 7 bases, in that order; junction bases with no gene match: 8. Germline CDR1 reads GTSNPN; CDR2 reads SVGIG (reference sequence). The TCR sequence derives from a male donor with ankylosing spondylitis. The V gene is TRBV30, the J gene TRBJ2-5; 10 positions agree with TRBD2. The sequencing input was blood, either unsorted or a sorted T cell fraction (not recorded which). The chain's CDR3 is CAWSVTSGALGTQYF. In DNA form, the CDR3 reads TGTGCCTGGAGTGTTACTAGCGGGGCTCTCGGGACCCAGTACTTC.